Presented here are 25 T cell receptor beta chains from one specimen sequenced in a study of blood T cell repertoires in COVID-19. Profiling relied on immunoSEQ multiplex PCR, and the TCRdb table lists in-frame clones only, not all of them. The sample holds 250,000 to 300,000 clones, more than 70% seen once. The material sequenced was peripheral blood. The receptors originated from a woman in her 30s with COVID-19, enrolled during active disease.

The chain links TRBV19 to TRBJ1-3; 8 bases line up with TRBD1. The CDR3 runs to 13 residues. CDR1 is LNHDA and CDR2 is SQIVND in the germline V gene (reference sequence). J gave up 6 bases and V 9 bases, and 7 bases lay outside the gene matches. The CDR3 region is CASTDRAQNTIYF. The DNA for the CDR3 is TGTGCCAGCACGGACAGGGCCCAAAACACCATATATTTT.

V usage is TRBV7-8 and J usage is TRBJ2-7; a weak D match, TRBD2 (5 bases). Trimming removed 1 base from V and 3 bases from J, with 10 bases in between. CDR1 and CDR2 (germline): SGHVS, FQNEAQ. The CDR3 contains 14 residues. The CDR3 bases are TGTGCCAGCAGCTTAGACAGAGGGCACTACGAGCAGTACTTC. It specifies CASSLDRGHYEQYF.

CDR3 sequence (DNA): TGCGCCAGCAGCCAACCTAGCGGGAGGGCCGATGAGCAGTTCTTC. Protein product: CASSQPSGRADEQFF. The chain employs TRBV4-3 and TRBJ2-1; 12 positions match TRBD2. CDR3 length: 15 amino acids. The germline CDR1 and CDR2 sequences are LGHNA and YSLEER. Trimming cost V 2 bases and J 8 bases; bases outside gene matches: 4.

In DNA form, the CDR3 reads TGCGCCAGCAGTCCTGGGAGGGTAGCGGGGGTCCTCGGTGAGCAGTTCTTC. Translation gives CASSPGRVAGVLGEQFF. The chain carries TRBV23-1 and TRBJ2-1, with TRBD2 matching 9 bases. TRBV23-1 is an open reading frame whose function is uncertain. The CDR3 extends over 17 amino acids. V lost 4 bases and J lost 9; bases outside the gene matches: 16.

The chain uses TRBV6-1 and TRBJ2-7, with 7 bases matching TRBD1. The CDR3 is 14 amino acids. J was trimmed by 3 bases and V by 2 bases; bases with no gene match: 4. Germline CDR1 reads MNHNS; CDR2 reads SASEGT. Here the CDR3 DNA reads TGTGCCAGCAGTGAACCCAACAGGGGCTACGAGCAGTACTTC. It specifies CASSEPNRGYEQYF.

The chain carries TRBV2 and TRBJ2-3; TRBD2 matches at 13 bases. J gave up 2 bases and V 4 bases, and 3 bases lay outside the gene matches. CDR3 size: 16 residues. The germline V gene encodes CDR1 SNHLY and CDR2 FYNNEI. The CDR3 is CASSAGLAGVTDTQYF. DNA of the CDR3: TGTGCCAGCAGTGCCGGACTAGCGGGGGTCACAGATACGCAGTATTTT.

The chain employs TRBV11-1 and TRBJ2-1; TRBD1 aligns across 8 bases. The CDR3 contains 15 residues. J lost 3 bases, V lost 5 bases, and 6 bases had no gene match. Germline V gives CDR1 SGHAT, CDR2 FQDESV (reference sequence). This chain's CDR3 is CASSPGQGFYNEQFF. The CDR3 DNA sequence: TGTGCCAGCAGCCCAGGACAGGGTTTCTACAATGAGCAGTTCTTC.

This chain links TRBV19 with TRBJ2-7; 10 bases are shared with TRBD1. V lost 5 bases to trimming and J lost 4 bases; unmatched junction nucleotides: 5. CDR1 and CDR2 from the germline V gene are LNHDA and SQIVND (reference sequence). The length of the CDR3 is 14 residues. The CDR3 spells CASSPGGQGYEQYF. In nucleotides, the CDR3 is TGTGCCAGTAGTCCCGGGGGACAGGGGTACGAGCAGTACTTC.

The J gene is TRBJ1-2, the V gene TRBV6-5; 7 bases map to TRBD1. J gave up 8 bases and V 6 bases, and 9 bases lay outside the gene matches. The CDR3 has 13 residues. Germline V gives CDR1 MNHEY, CDR2 SVGAGI. The CDR3 loop is CASSRDRANGYTF. In nucleotides, the CDR3 is TGTGCCAGCAGCCGTGACAGGGCGAACGGCTACACCTTC.

The table lists this clone with a few counts. The rearrangement uses TRBV2 and TRBJ1-2, with no clear D. Deletions cut 5 bases from V and 3 bases from J, with 7 bases between. Germline values: CDR1 SNHLY, CDR2 FYNNEI. The CDR3 is 12 amino acids. CDR3 nucleotide sequence: TGTGCCAGCAGTCCGCGGGACTATGGCTACACCTTC. Translation: CASSPRDYGYTF. The variable domain in full, completed from reference TRBV2 and TRBJ1-2, reads EPEVTQTPSHQVTQMGQEVILRCVPISNHLYFYWYRQILGQKVEFLVSFYNNEISEKSEIFDDQFSVERPDGSNFTLKIRSTKLEDSAMYFCASSPRDYGYTFGSGTRLTVV.

This chain joins TRBV29-1 and TRBJ2-5, with TRBD2 matching over 8 bases. Trimming took 6 bases from V and 4 from J; bases not matched to a gene: 13. This CDR3 is built from 15 residues. CDR1 and CDR2 from the germline V gene are SQVTM and ANQGSEA. The DNA for the CDR3 is TGCAGCGTCACCAAACCAGCGGGAGTTGCAGAGACCCAGTACTTC. This translates into CSVTKPAGVAETQYF.

The chain has TRBV5-3 and TRBJ2-5, with 12 bases that match TRBD1. TRBV5-3 is filed as an ORF, its function uncertain. There are 14 residues in the CDR3. V trimming: 4 bases; J trimming: 5 bases; junction bases outside the gene matches: 3. The CDR3 bases are TGTGCCAGAAGCGGGACAGGGGGCGTGGAGACCCAGTACTTC. Protein product: CARSGTGGVETQYF.

The chain is built from TRBV4-1 and TRBJ2-5; 11 nucleotides agree with TRBD2. The CDR3 has 16 residues. The V segment lost 0 bases and the J segment 4 bases; nucleotides outside the gene matches: 4. Germline loops: CDR1 MGHRA, CDR2 YSYEKL. The CDR3 protein is CASSQDTLAGVETQYF. The CDR3 DNA follows: TGCGCCAGCAGCCAAGACACACTAGCGGGAGTAGAGACCCAGTACTTC.

The rearrangement links TRBV5-1 to TRBJ1-2; D not certain. The CDR3 sequence is 13 residues long. V was pared by 4 bases and J by 8 bases, with 15 bases between. In germline, CDR1 is SGHRS, CDR2 YFSETQ. The CDR3 spells CASSPGLPEGYTF. In DNA form, the CDR3 reads TGCGCCAGCAGCCCCGGCCTGCCGGAGGGCTACACCTTC.

The chain employs TRBV28 and TRBJ2-7; D is perhaps TRBD2 (5 bases). Germline V lookup: CDR1 MDHEN, CDR2 SYDVKM. Trimming left V 5 bases short and J 6 bases short, with 14 bases between. The CDR3 has 13 amino acids. Written as DNA, the CDR3 is TGTGCCAGCAGTCTACCTCTCGGGGTCGAGCAGTACTTC. It yields the protein CASSLPLGVEQYF.

This chain uses TRBV5-4 with TRBJ1-2; D gene unclear. V was pared by 7 bases and J by 4 bases, with 14 bases between. CDR1 and CDR2 (germline): SGHNT, YYREEE (reference sequence). The CDR3 consists of 13 residues. The DNA of the CDR3 is TGTGCCAGCTCACCGTCGGTACCCTATGGCTACACCTTC. Amino acids: CASSPSVPYGYTF.

The sample holds one count of this clone. J is TRBJ1-1 and V is TRBV29-1; tentative D call: TRBD1 (5 bases). V was cut by 4 bases and J by 0 bases, with 15 bases left in between. The germline gives CDR1 SQVTM, CDR2 ANQGSEA. This CDR3 spans 15 amino acids. The CDR3 here is CSVVQGMGMNTEAFF. For the CDR3, the DNA is TGCAGCGTTGTGCAGGGAATGGGAATGAACACTGAAGCTTTCTTT.

The chain's CDR3 is CAIRPTSGSWELNEQFF. The CDR3 DNA follows: TGTGCCATCAGACCGACTAGCGGGAGCTGGGAGTTGAATGAGCAGTTCTTC. J is TRBJ2-1 and V is TRBV10-3; 12 positions agree with TRBD2. CDR3 size: 17 residues. The germline gives CDR1 ENHRY, CDR2 SYGVKD. V was clipped by 6 bases and J by 7 bases; unmatched bases: 13.

The genes are TRBV7-8 and TRBJ1-1; no clear D gene. There are 13 residues in the CDR3. The germline V and J ends were trimmed by 1 base and 10 bases, with 13 bases remaining between them. CDR1 SGHVS and CDR2 FQNEAQ come from the germline V gene. CDR3 region: CASSLEYRLGAFF. CDR3 coding DNA: TGTGCCAGCAGCTTAGAATATCGACTCGGAGCTTTCTTT.

This clone was recorded a few times. This chain joins TRBV5-1 and TRBJ1-1; no reliable D call. The CDR3 length is 14 residues. Germline assignment: CDR1 SGHRS and CDR2 YFSETQ. The V end lost 0 bases, the J end lost 0 bases, and 6 bases lay between the germline ends. The CDR3 sequence is CASSLDNMNTEAFF. In nucleotides, the CDR3 is TGCGCCAGCAGCTTGGACAACATGAACACTGAAGCTTTCTTT.

On this clone: This specimen includes other DNA sequences encoding the same CDR3. The CDR3 nucleotides are TGTGCCAGCAGTGTGACTAGCGGGAGGGGAGAGACCCAGTACTTC. This codes for CASSVTSGRGETQYF. V and J are TRBV2 and TRBJ2-5; TRBD2 matches 14 bases. The CDR3 contains 15 residues. The trim removed 4 bases at V and 4 bases at J, leaving 2 bases unmatched. The germline V gene has CDR1 SNHLY and CDR2 FYNNEI.

The chain links TRBV2 to TRBJ2-7, with 9 bases fitting TRBD2. Germline assignment: CDR1 SNHLY and CDR2 FYNNEI. This CDR3 has 14 amino acids. Trimming took 4 bases from V and 4 from J; bases not matched to a gene: 5. The CDR3 region is CASSADSGSYEQYF. DNA of the CDR3: TGTGCCAGCAGTGCTGATAGCGGGAGTTACGAGCAGTACTTC.

The chain links TRBV4-1 to TRBJ1-1; possibly TRBD1 for D (6 bases). The length of the CDR3 is 13 residues. Germline CDR1 is MGHRA and CDR2 is YSYEKL. V lost 1 base to trimming and J lost 9 bases, with 12 bases between them. CDR3 protein: CASSQVAGGKAFF. The CDR3 coding sequence is TGCGCCAGCAGCCAAGTGGCGGGGGGCAAAGCTTTCTTT.

This sequence joins TRBV7-9 and TRBJ2-5; TRBD1 aligns across 7 bases. J was trimmed by 0 bases and V by 0 bases; bases with no gene match: 4. Germline V gives CDR1 SEHNR, CDR2 FQNEAQ (reference sequence). CDR3 length: 16 residues. This CDR3 is CASSLATGSYQETQYF. The CDR3 nucleotides read TGTGCCAGCAGCTTAGCGACAGGGTCGTACCAAGAGACCCAGTACTTC.

The V call is TRBV5-8, the J call TRBJ1-1; D perhaps matches TRBD1 (5 bases). The germline V gene encodes CDR1 SGHTS and CDR2 YDEGEE. Trimming took off 6 bases at V and 1 base at J, with 19 bases between the two ends. There are 16 residues in the CDR3. The DNA of the CDR3 is TGTGCCAGCAAGGCGAGGACGGGGGTATCGAACACTGAAGCTTTCTTT. The encoded protein is CASKARTGVSNTEAFF.